This passage covers 24 T cell receptor beta chains from one sample sequenced in a study of blood T cells in healthy people across ages (dated by TCRdb to 2013 to 2016). The library came from 5' RACE. The instrument given in TCRdb is Illumina HiSeq 2500. A second roughly 7 to 12 cycle PCR used a sample-barcoded 5' primer and a J-beta primer mix. TCRdb reprocessed the public reads (quality trimming at Q25 with fastp, clone calling with MiXCR) and kept in-frame beta chains. Identical CDR3 protein sequences are pooled into one entry, listed with their most common genes and DNA. Here the sample has 700,000 or so distinct CDR3 sequences; around a fifth occur a single time. About 22% of the sample is taken by the ten largest. Sequences were obtained from blood. These receptors came from a man between 65 and 85 years old in good health.

This clonotype was picked up a small number of times. The genes are TRBV7-2 and TRBJ1-1; no reliable D call. The germline V gene has CDR1 SGHTA and CDR2 FQGNSA. V was clipped by 0 bases and J by 4 bases, with 12 bases between them. This CDR3 has 15 amino acids. The CDR3 nucleotides are TGTGCCAGCAGCTTAGCTTCCCTATCAGGCACTGAAGCTTTCTTT. Encoded protein: CASSLASLSGTEAFF.

This rearrangement joins TRBV20-1 to TRBJ2-3; D might be TRBD1 (6 bases). This CDR3 region has 12 residues. The V gene lost 4 bases and the J gene lost 6 bases, with 11 bases spanning the gap. Germline V gene lookup returns CDR1 DFQATT and CDR2 SNEGSKA (reference sequence). In DNA form, the CDR3 reads TGCAGTGCTACACAGGGAGTTGATACGCAGTATTTT. It translates to CSATQGVDTQYF.

This clonotype was detected only a few times. At one boundary the junction diverges from the germline segment, which might be a read error. The chain carries TRBV7-8 and TRBJ2-4; 10 bases match TRBD2. The CDR3 loop spans 23 amino acids. Germline CDR1 SGHVS, CDR2 FQNEAQ. The CDR3 is CASSLAGGGTGTQYYLAKNIQYF. DNA for the CDR3: TGCGCCAGCAGCTTAGCGGGGGGTGGAACCGGGACACAATACTATCTAGCCAAAAACATTCAGTACTTC.

V and J are TRBV18 and TRBJ2-3, with D unresolved. V was cut by 6 bases and J by 3 bases, with 16 bases left in between. CDR1 is KGHSH and CDR2 is LQKENI in the germline V gene. The CDR3 contains 15 residues. The CDR3 spells CASSLIKAGTDTQYF. CDR3 DNA sequence: TGTGCCAGCTCCCTTATAAAGGCCGGGACAGATACGCAGTATTTT.

V and J are TRBV6-6 and TRBJ1-1, with TRBD1 as a possible D gene (6 bases). Germline V gene sequence: CDR1 MNHNY, CDR2 SVGAGI (reference sequence). The CDR3 covers 15 residues. V was clipped by 0 bases and J by 1 base, with 9 bases between them. The CDR3 DNA reads as TGTGCCAGCAGTTACTCAGGGGGAGCGAACACTGAAGCTTTCTTT. It encodes CASSYSGGANTEAFF.

The genes are TRBV20-1 and TRBJ1-1; D is undetermined. Germline CDR1 and CDR2: DFQATT and SNEGSKA (reference sequence). V lost 3 bases and J lost 5, with 10 bases in between. The CDR3 length is 12 residues. The CDR3 DNA sequence: TGCAGTGCTAGGCCCAGAGCAACTGAAGCTTTCTTT. Its protein product is CSARPRATEAFF.

The rearrangement uses TRBV12-3 or TRBV12-4 and TRBJ2-1, with 13 bases aligning to TRBD2. The CDR3 loop spans 16 amino acids. Losses at the gene ends were 5 bases for V and 7 bases for J; bases not matched to a gene: 8. CDR3 coding DNA: TGTGCCAGCAGTCCCTCGGGACTAGCGGGGCTTAATGAGCAGTTCTTC. This sequence encodes CASSPSGLAGLNEQFF.

The chain couples TRBV5-1 to TRBJ2-7; 8 positions match TRBD1. From germline, CDR1 is SGHRS and CDR2 YFSETQ. Trimming at V came to 0 bases and at J to 3 bases, leaving 5 bases not matched to a gene. The CDR3 loop spans 15 amino acids. In nucleotides, the CDR3 is TGCGCCAGCAGCTTGGGGACAGGGCCCATCTACGAGCAGTACTTC. Its protein is CASSLGTGPIYEQYF.

This chain connects TRBV29-1 to TRBJ2-1; 9 positions match TRBD2. Germline V gene sequence: CDR1 SQVTM, CDR2 ANQGSEA. Trimming removed 4 bases from V and 5 bases from J; junction bases left unmatched: 6. CDR3 length equals 14 residues. CDR3 bases: TGCAGCGTTGTAGGCGGGAGGGTTAACAATGAGCAGTTCTTC. Residues: CSVVGGRVNNEQFF.

V gene TRBV21-1 combines with J gene TRBJ1-2. TRBV21-1 is a pseudogene. This CDR3 has 15 residues. The CDR3: CASQPRPFWAYGYTF. The DNA for the CDR3 is TGTGCCAGCCAGCCGAGGCCATTTTGGGCATATGGCTACACCTTC.

The chain recombines TRBV5-1 with TRBJ1-3; D unresolved. CDR3 length equals 20 residues. The germline V and J ends were trimmed by 3 bases and 0 bases, with 25 bases remaining between them. The germline V gene has CDR1 SGHRS and CDR2 YFSETQ. The CDR3 nucleotides read TGCGCCAGCAGCTATTTGGCCCAGATTGGCGGCAGCAGCTCTGGAAACACCATATATTTT. Encoded protein: CASSYLAQIGGSSSGNTIYF.

This chain uses TRBV20-1 with TRBJ2-3; D gene ambiguous. The CDR3 runs to 12 residues. Germline V CDR1 and CDR2: DFQATT, SNEGSKA (reference sequence). CDR3 in DNA: TGCACCCCCAGGCAGAGCACAGATACGCAGTATTTT. It yields the protein CTPRQSTDTQYF.

This clonotype appeared a few times. Mismatch with germline at one junction end may stem from a read error. Here the CDR3 DNA reads TGTGCCAGCACAACTAACAGGGCCTTGAGCACTGAGGCTTTCTTT. Its protein is CASTTNRALSTEAFF. The V gene is TRBV6-6, the J gene TRBJ1-1; tentative D call: TRBD1 (6 bases). CDR1 and CDR2 (germline): MNHNY, SVGAGI (reference sequence). The CDR3 extends over 15 amino acids.

The chain couples TRBV5-1 to TRBJ1-6, with a possible D match to TRBD1 (6 bases). CDR3 length: 13 residues. The V end lost 6 bases, the J end lost 9 bases, and 13 bases lay between the germline ends. Germline loops: CDR1 SGHRS, CDR2 YFSETQ. CDR3 nucleotide sequence: TGCGCCAGCACCGTGGACAGTCTTTCACCCCTCCACTTT. Protein: CASTVDSLSPLHF.

The chain employs TRBV11-3 and TRBJ2-5; the D gene could be TRBD1 or TRBD2 (6 bases each). The CDR3 is made up of 12 amino acids. The germline V gene has CDR1 SGHNT and CDR2 YENEEA. Trimming cost V 5 bases and J 7 bases, with 11 bases left between them. The CDR3 DNA is TGTGCCAGCAGCCCAGGAGGGGGGACCCAGTACTTC. This codes for CASSPGGGTQYF.

In its sample, this clonotype was seen many times. The J gene is TRBJ2-3, the V gene TRBV5-6, with TRBD2 matching 9 bases. This CDR3 has 15 residues. Germline CDR1 SGHDT, CDR2 YYEEEE. V dropped 7 bases and J dropped 2; count of bases not matched to a gene: 8. The DNA for the CDR3 is TGTGCCAGCGGAACTGAGCGGGGGGCCACAGATACGCAGTATTTT. Its translation is CASGTERGATDTQYF.

V gene TRBV10-3 combines with J gene TRBJ2-1; D is possibly TRBD1 (6 bases). With the DNA end fitting TRBJ2-7 better, the J assignment may be wrong. The CDR3 is made up of 14 amino acids. Germline lookup yields CDR1 ENHRY and CDR2 SYGVKD. This chain's CDR3 is CAISGRDIGYEQYF. The CDR3 DNA reads TGTGCCATATCAGGACGGGACATAGGATACGAGCAGTACTTC.

Concerning this clonotype itself: A junction boundary mismatches the germline segment, possibly from a read error. The chain couples TRBV7-2 to TRBJ1-2; D is perhaps TRBD1 (6 bases). Germline lookup yields CDR1 SGHTA and CDR2 FQGNSA. The CDR3 has 15 residues. Here the CDR3 reads CASSRAGGALYGYIF. In DNA, the CDR3 is TGTGCCAGCAGCCGGGCCGGGGGGGCCCTCTATGGCTACATCTTC.

The rearrangement uses TRBV12-3 or TRBV12-4 and TRBJ2-3, with no clear D. V lost 2 bases, J lost 3 bases, and 15 bases lay in between. The CDR3 extends over 16 amino acids. CDR3: CASSLFLTGPTDTQYF. CDR3 bases: TGTGCCAGCAGTTTATTCCTTACCGGGCCGACAGATACGCAGTATTTT.

This clonotype was detected a few times. The rearrangement links TRBV7-2 to TRBJ2-3, with unresolved D. There are 13 residues in the CDR3. The V end lost 5 bases, the J end lost 6 bases, and 12 bases lay between the germline ends. CDR1 and CDR2 (germline): SGHTA, FQGNSA. The CDR3 loop is CASSPLFRDTQYF. The CDR3 bases are TGTGCCAGCAGCCCCCTTTTTAGGGATACGCAGTATTTT.

This clonotype occurred a few times. This chain links TRBV29-1 with TRBJ1-1; D gene unclear. The V and J ends lost 6 bases and 5 bases respectively, with 7 bases between them. The CDR3 sequence is 10 residues long. Germline loops: CDR1 SQVTM, CDR2 ANQGSEA. CDR3 protein: CSVYHTEAFF. The CDR3 DNA reads as TGCAGCGTATATCATACTGAAGCTTTCTTT.

This clonotype was counted only a few times. The chain couples TRBV5-1 to TRBJ2-4, with 8 bases aligning to TRBD1. In germline, CDR1 is SGHRS, CDR2 YFSETQ. The V segment lost 4 bases and the J segment 3 bases; nucleotides outside the gene matches: 6. The CDR3 contains 15 residues. The CDR3 loop reads CASSSDRGRKNIQYF. As DNA, the CDR3 is TGCGCCAGCAGCAGTGACAGGGGACGCAAAAACATTCAGTACTTC.

This clonotype has more than one count but fewer than ten. The chain employs TRBV7-9 and TRBJ2-2; 9 bases are a match to TRBD2. The V gene's germline CDR1 is SEHNR and CDR2 FQNEAQ (reference sequence). CDR3 size: 16 residues. The ends lost 2 bases at V and 5 bases at J; junction bases unmatched: 6. Here the CDR3 DNA reads TGTGCCAGCAGCTTATTGGGACTAGCCCGGACCGGGGAGCTGTTTTTT. Translating it yields CASSLLGLARTGELFF. Together with reference TRBV7-9 and TRBJ2-2, the CDR3 gives the full variable domain: DTGVSQNPRHKITKRGQNVTFRCDPISEHNRLYWYRQTLGQGPEFLTYFQNEAQLEKSRLLSDRFSAERPKGSFSTLEIQRTEQGDSAMYLCASSLLGLARTGELFFGEGSRLTVL.

This clonotype was observed a few times. The chain uses TRBV20-1 and TRBJ1-2; possible D gene TRBD1, 6 bases. Trimming took off 3 bases at V and 5 bases at J, with 16 bases between the two ends. In germline, CDR1 is DFQATT, CDR2 SNEGSKA (reference sequence). This CDR3 region has 14 residues. Written as DNA, the CDR3 is TGCAGTGCTAGCAGGGGTGGCATGGATTATGGCTACACCTTC. Amino acids: CSASRGGMDYGYTF.